Following are 5 T cell receptor beta chains from one sample sequenced in a study of beta chain features in type 1 diabetes. Findings of the study overall: Within each of all four CD4+ subsets, Type 1 diabetes patients had TCRB CDR3s that were moderately but significantly shorter.

Reverse transcribing all isolated RNA meant expressed TCRB transcripts were sequenced. Some clones are missing from TCRdb's copy, which holds only in-frame ones; the method was immunoSEQ multiplex PCR. The repertoire holds 150,000 to 170,000 clones, with 9% to 12% as singletons. These receptors lack a known antigen. Sample: central memory CD4+ T cells from blood. These receptors came from a man younger than 45 with type 1 diabetes.

The table lists this clone with a few counts. The sample has other DNA sequences that encode this CDR3 too. The chain couples TRBV9 to TRBJ2-5, with a possible D match to TRBD2 (5 bases). The CDR3 runs to 12 residues. The V gene lost 7 bases and the J gene lost 5 bases, with 12 bases spanning the gap. Germline assignment: CDR1 SGDLS and CDR2 YYNGEE. Here the CDR3 reads CASSSGGETQYF. In DNA, the CDR3 is TGTGCCAGCTCGTCGGGCGGGGAGACCCAGTACTTC. Combining the CDR3 with reference TRBV9 and TRBJ2-5 gives the whole variable domain DSGVTQTPKHLITATGQRVTLRCSPRSGDLSVYWYQQSLDQGLQFLIQYYNGEERAKGNILERFSAQQFPDLHSELNLSSLELGDSALYFCASSSGGETQYFGPGTRLLVL.

This clone was counted a few times. V gene TRBV11-2 combines with J gene TRBJ2-3; a possible D gene is TRBD1 (5 bases). Germline values: CDR1 SGHAT, CDR2 FQNNGV. The CDR3 runs to 14 residues. Deletions cut 5 bases from V and 5 bases from J, with 14 bases between. CDR3 DNA sequence: TGTGCCAGCAGCCGCCCAGGGATGAAAGATACGCAGTATTTT. It specifies CASSRPGMKDTQYF. The full variable domain, with the rest looked up from reference TRBV11-2 and TRBJ2-3, is EAGVAQSPRYKIIEKRQSVAFWCNPISGHATLYWYQQILGQGPKLLIQFQNNGVVDDSQLPKDRFSAERLKGVDSTLKIQPAKLEDSAVYLCASSRPGMKDTQYFGPGTRLTVL.

This clone has a handful of counts. The V call is TRBV28, the J call TRBJ2-7; 13 bases map to TRBD2. Trimming took 7 bases from V and 5 from J; bases not matched to a gene: 8. The length of the CDR3 is 15 residues. Germline lookup yields CDR1 MDHEN and CDR2 SYDVKM. CDR3 in DNA: TGTGCCAGCATTCCCCAAGGACTAGCGGGAGACGAGCAGTACTTC. It specifies CASIPQGLAGDEQYF.

This clone was counted a few times. The CDR3 is CASSFFKGREETQYF. CDR3 nucleotides: TGTGCCAGCAGCTTTTTCAAGGGGAGGGAGGAGACCCAGTACTTC. This chain connects TRBV11-2 to TRBJ2-5; 7 positions match TRBD2. The CDR3 length is 15 residues. The V gene's germline CDR1 is SGHAT and CDR2 FQNNGV. The V gene end was trimmed by 3 bases and the J gene end by 5 bases; junction bases not matched to a gene: 9.

The chain links TRBV7-9 to TRBJ2-5; TRBD1 agrees at 11 bases. Germline V gene sequence: CDR1 SEHNR, CDR2 FQNEAQ (reference sequence). J was trimmed by 11 bases and V by 5 bases; bases with no gene match: 7. The CDR3 is made up of 13 amino acids. The CDR3 DNA follows: TGTGCCAGCAGCGGACAGGGGGCGGATGAGCAGTACTTC. Protein product: CASSGQGADEQYF. Looking up the rest from reference TRBV7-9 and TRBJ2-5 gives the full variable domain: DTGVSQNPRHKITKRGQNVTFRCDPISEHNRLYWYRQTLGQGPEFLTYFQNEAQLEKSRLLSDRFSAERPKGSFSTLEIQRTEQGDSAMYLCASSGQGADEQYFGPGTRLLVL.